Given below is one T cell receptor (beta chain) in context. The antigen remains undetermined. The source of the sample is a study of cytomegalovirus exposure and HLA in healthy donors. Study-wide results and caveats: Later genetic work tied a missense DCLRE1C variant to beta-chain V and J trimming.

The V gene end was trimmed by 3 bases and the J gene end by 4 bases; junction bases not matched to a gene: 7. The CDR3 loop spans 15 amino acids. CDR1 and CDR2 from the germline V gene are SGHTA and FQGNSA. PCR employed 60 Vbeta and 13 Jbeta primers. The repertoire was sequenced with immunoSEQ multiplex PCR; TCRdb's copy has only in-frame clones and lacks some. The sample consists of some 160,000 clones, 70% to 90% of them appearing once. The TCR originated in a man aged 30-40 years in good health and CMV-seropositive. Sequences were obtained from PBMCs. The chain joins TRBV7-2 to TRBJ2-3; TRBD1 matches 7 bases. CDR3 protein: CASSFTGTAADTQYF. DNA for the CDR3: TGTGCCAGCAGCTTTACCGGGACAGCCGCAGATACGCAGTATTTT.